This entry features one T cell receptor (beta chain) sequence. Its specificity is not known. With the read ending 3 residues before the CDR3 end, the germline J gene is used to fill in that end. Repertoires were generated with immunoSEQ multiplex PCR, while TCRdb's copy carries only in-frame clones and drops some. The sample holds fewer than 35,000 clones. The source of the sample is a study of T cells in women clearing cervical HPV infection. The germline V and J ends were trimmed by 4 bases and 5 bases, with 12 bases remaining between them. The germline CDR1 and CDR2 sequences are SNHLY and FYNNEI. The CDR3 is 14 residues long. Study observations and caveats: TRBV6-7 abundance was lower in cases than controls (around 0.1% versus 0.15%).

This clonotype originated in a woman between 18 and 70 years old with a cervical HPV16 infection that either progressed to CIN3+ or cleared (not recorded which). The V gene is TRBV2, the J gene TRBJ1-5; TRBD1 is a possible D gene (5 bases). Sequencing input: blood buffy coat. CDR3 DNA (partial): TGTGCCAGCAGTGCCACGGGGGGATATCAGCCC. The encoded protein is CASSATGGYQP. The entire CDR3 protein is CASSATGGYQPQHF.